The 16 T cell receptor beta chains given below trace back to one sample, sequenced in a study of sequential checkpoint blockade in melanoma (dated 2019 in TCRdb). In the paper's terms, the treatment or condition label means: randomized to nivolumab then ipilimumab (arm A) or the reverse (arm B). Libraries came from the immunoSEQ multiplex PCR assay. Not all clones reach the TCRdb copy of this immuneACCESS table, which keeps in-frame sequences only. Checked studies attribute under half of the gap to unresolved V genes and leave the rest unexplained. Across this sample there are roughly 30,000 clones, with less than 90% seen only once. Approximately 23% of the sample lies in the top ten. The specimen was CD8+ T cells sorted from blood (inferred from file names), collected from a patient given nivolumab and ipilimumab in sequence. The receptors were gathered from a human donor with melanoma.

This chain uses TRBV19 with TRBJ2-7, with 8 nucleotides matching TRBD2. Losses at the gene ends were 6 bases for V and 2 bases for J; bases not matched to a gene: 6. Germline CDR1 reads LNHDA; CDR2 reads SQIVND (reference sequence). CDR3 length: 14 amino acids. The CDR3 region is CASRVRGGPYEQYF. CDR3 DNA: TGTGCCAGTAGAGTCCGGGGGGGGCCCTACGAGCAGTACTTC.

The rearrangement uses TRBV28 and TRBJ2-4; the D is unclear. Germline lookup yields CDR1 MDHEN and CDR2 SYDVKM. The CDR3 covers 14 residues. Trimming pared 6 bases from V and 6 bases from J, leaving 15 bases between. Written as DNA, the CDR3 is TGTGCCAGCAGAAGAAGAATGAGGTCAAACATTCAGTACTTC. The encoded protein is CASRRRMRSNIQYF.

In DNA, the CDR3 is TGTGCCAGCAGTTACTCAATGACAGTTTCCTACGAGCAGTACTTC. As protein: CASSYSMTVSYEQYF. V gene TRBV6-6 combines with J gene TRBJ2-7; perhaps TRBD1 as D (5 bases). The CDR3 totals 15 residues. CDR1 is MNHNY and CDR2 is SVGAGI in the germline V gene (reference sequence). Trimming stripped 0 bases from V and 1 base from J, with 10 bases between.

Regarding this clone: It is unclear where the CDR3 begins or ends on the DNA, so no DNA is shown, and the CDR3 is as TCRdb lists it. The rearrangement joins TRBV27 to TRBJ1-2; TRBD1, the table's D call, was not compared with the DNA. The CDR3 contains 15 residues when both ends are counted. Germline CDR1 reads MNHEY; CDR2 reads SMNVEV (reference sequence). CDR3 sequence reads: CASSFGPGANYGYTF.

V gene TRBV5-6 combines with J gene TRBJ2-7, with TRBD1 matching over 9 bases. The V gene end was trimmed by 4 bases and the J gene end by 3 bases; junction bases not matched to a gene: 5. The CDR3 spans 14 residues. Germline CDR1 and CDR2: SGHDT and YYEEEE. The DNA for the CDR3 is TGTGCCAGCAGCCTGGACAGGGGTAACTACGAGCAGTACTTC. It translates to CASSLDRGNYEQYF. Supplemented by reference TRBV5-6 and TRBJ2-7, the full variable domain reads DAGVTQSPTHLIKTRGQQVTLRCSPKSGHDTVSWYQQALGQGPQFIFQYYEEEERQRGNFPDRFSGHQFPNYSSELNVNALLLGDSALYLCASSLDRGNYEQYFGPGTRLTVT.

V and J are TRBV6-5 and TRBJ2-2, with D unresolved. CDR1 MNHEY and CDR2 SVGAGI come from the germline V gene. CDR3 size: 14 residues. V shed 0 bases and J shed 3 bases, with 5 bases lying between them. The CDR3 nucleotides are TGTGCCAGCAGTTACTCGTCAGACACCGGGGAGCTGTTTTTT. The encoded protein is CASSYSSDTGELFF.

The count of this clone is one. The J gene is TRBJ2-7, the V gene TRBV27; 8 bases agree with TRBD2. After removal of 7 bases from V and 4 bases from J, the junction contained 6 bases not matched to a gene. Germline CDR1 MNHEY, CDR2 SMNVEV (reference sequence). The CDR3 is 13 residues long. The CDR3 loop is CASTWREAYEQYF. The CDR3 coding sequence is TGTGCCAGCACCTGGCGGGAGGCGTACGAGCAGTACTTC.

V gene TRBV5-1 combines with J gene TRBJ1-3; a possible D gene is TRBD1 (5 bases). Germline V gene sequence: CDR1 SGHRS, CDR2 YFSETQ. This CDR3 has 16 amino acids. V lost 0 bases and J 0 bases, leaving 10 bases between the germline ends. CDR3 DNA sequence: TGCGCCAGCAGCTTGGGGGGGGTCTTCTCTGGAAACACCATATATTTT. Its protein is CASSLGGVFSGNTIYF.

This clone showed up just a few times. The rearrangement joins TRBV28 to TRBJ1-5, with 7 bases aligning to TRBD1. The CDR3 runs to 14 residues. Germline assignment: CDR1 MDHEN and CDR2 SYDVKM. The J segment lost 0 bases and the V segment lost 4 bases, leaving 0 bases of the junction unmatched. DNA for the CDR3: TGTGCCAGCAGTTGGGACAGTAGCAATCAGCCCCAGCATTTT. Protein product: CASSWDSSNQPQHF.

The chain couples TRBV18 to TRBJ1-1; D uncertain. V was trimmed by 5 bases and J by 1 base, leaving 11 bases between them. The CDR3 covers 14 residues. The germline V gene has CDR1 KGHSH and CDR2 LQKENI. This CDR3 is CASSAQPENTEAFF. CDR3 bases: TGTGCCAGCTCAGCCCAACCAGAGAACACTGAAGCTTTCTTT.

The J gene is TRBJ1-2, the V gene TRBV5-4; 7 nucleotides align to TRBD1. V lost 5 bases, J lost 4 bases, and 5 bases stayed unmatched. This CDR3 region has 13 residues. Per germline, CDR1 SGHNT and CDR2 YYREEE (reference sequence). CDR3 protein: CASRPGQTYGYTF. CDR3 nucleotides: TGTGCCAGCAGACCGGGACAGACCTATGGCTACACCTTC.

This chain links TRBV7-9 with TRBJ1-2; D call uncertain. The CDR3 loop spans 12 amino acids. Per germline, CDR1 SEHNR and CDR2 FQNEAQ (reference sequence). With 1 base removed from V and 8 bases from J, the gap between germline ends came to 8 bases. The CDR3 spells CASSLGWEGYTF. The DNA for the CDR3 is TGTGCCAGCAGCTTAGGATGGGAGGGCTACACCTTC.

The chain has TRBV7-8 and TRBJ2-5; D gene unclear. From germline, CDR1 is SGHVS and CDR2 FQNEAQ. This CDR3 has 14 amino acids. V lost 1 base to trimming and J lost 0 bases, with 6 bases between them. For the CDR3, the DNA is TGTGCCAGCAGCTTAGACACCAACCAAGAGACCCAGTACTTC. It yields the protein CASSLDTNQETQYF. Full variable domain (rest looked up from reference TRBV7-8 and TRBJ2-5): GAGVSQSPRYKVAKRGQDVALRCDPISGHVSLFWYQQALGQGPEFLTYFQNEAQLDKSGLPSDRFFAERPEGSVSTLKIQRTQQEDSAVYLCASSLDTNQETQYFGPGTRLLVL.

The chain links TRBV27 to TRBJ2-3; TRBD1 might be the D (5 bases). Germline V gives CDR1 MNHEY, CDR2 SMNVEV (reference sequence). This CDR3 contains 16 residues. Trimming stripped 5 bases from V and 1 base from J, with 16 bases between. The CDR3 DNA is TGTGCCAGCAGTCCTCAGAAGGGGCCCGGCACAGATACGCAGTATTTT. Its translation: CASSPQKGPGTDTQYF.

This rearrangement joins TRBV2 to TRBJ2-7; 9 bases fit TRBD1. This CDR3 spans 14 amino acids. V was pared by 6 bases and J by 6 bases, with 9 bases of the junction left unmatched. CDR1 and CDR2 from the germline V gene are SNHLY and FYNNEI. This CDR3 reads CASRQGAVLTEQYF. The CDR3 DNA sequence: TGTGCCAGCAGACAGGGGGCTGTGCTAACCGAGCAGTACTTC.

V gene TRBV6-6 combines with J gene TRBJ2-7; D gene unclear. Germline V lookup: CDR1 MNHNY, CDR2 SVGAGI (reference sequence). The CDR3 extends over 12 amino acids. V lost 1 base and J 6 bases, leaving 7 bases between the germline ends. The CDR3 sequence: CASSYYTGEQYF. As DNA, the CDR3 is TGTGCCAGCAGTTACTATACCGGCGAGCAGTACTTC.